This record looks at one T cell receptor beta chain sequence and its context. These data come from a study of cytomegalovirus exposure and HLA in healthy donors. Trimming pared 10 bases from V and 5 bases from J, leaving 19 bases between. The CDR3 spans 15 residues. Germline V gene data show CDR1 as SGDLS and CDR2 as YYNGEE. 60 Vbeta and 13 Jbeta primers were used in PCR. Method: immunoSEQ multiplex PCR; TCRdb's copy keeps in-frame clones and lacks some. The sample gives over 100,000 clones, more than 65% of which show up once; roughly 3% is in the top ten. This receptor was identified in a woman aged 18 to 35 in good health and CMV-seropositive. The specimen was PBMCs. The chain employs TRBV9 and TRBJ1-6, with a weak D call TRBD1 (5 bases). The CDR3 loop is CAVDGGVVHNSPLHF. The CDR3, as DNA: TGTGCCGTGGATGGAGGGGTGGTTCATAATTCACCCCTCCACTTT.